The clone carrying this TCR beta chain has only one observation. Its cognate antigen is unknown. This CDR3 contains 15 residues. In germline, CDR1 is MNHEY, CDR2 SVGAGI. Trimming cost V 10 bases and J 3 bases; bases outside gene matches: 10. This specimen comes from a study of T cell responses to AZD1222 COVID-19 vaccine. Overall study results and limits: Targeting of unmutated variant regions was reportedly seen in nearly half of spike-specific TCRs. Among those given AZD1222, only 6 or 7 were seropositive at baseline. The donors showed a predominance of white British ancestry and of females, with possible underestimation of clonal diversity.

Some clones are missing from TCRdb's copy, which holds only in-frame ones; the method was immunoSEQ multiplex PCR. The repertoire holds about 130,000 clones, with roughly 90% as singletons. The TCR originated in an adult in good health. The genes are TRBV6-5 and TRBJ1-1; 11 bases are a match to TRBD1. The sample was peripheral blood, taken on day 0 of AZD1222 vaccination. The CDR3 here is CATRRTGGADTEAFF. The CDR3 DNA reads as TGTGCCACCCGACGGACAGGGGGCGCAGACACTGAAGCTTTCTTT.